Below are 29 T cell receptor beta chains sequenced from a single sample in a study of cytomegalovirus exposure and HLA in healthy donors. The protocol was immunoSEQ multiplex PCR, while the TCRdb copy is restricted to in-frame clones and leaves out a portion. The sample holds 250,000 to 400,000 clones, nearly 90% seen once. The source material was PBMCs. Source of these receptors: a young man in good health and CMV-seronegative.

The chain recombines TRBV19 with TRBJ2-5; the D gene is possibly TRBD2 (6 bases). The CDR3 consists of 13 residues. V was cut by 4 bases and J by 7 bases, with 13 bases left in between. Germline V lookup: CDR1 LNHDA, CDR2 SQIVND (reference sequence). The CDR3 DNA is TGTGCCAGTAGTAGGTACGCCGGGGGGACCCAGTACTTC. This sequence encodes CASSRYAGGTQYF. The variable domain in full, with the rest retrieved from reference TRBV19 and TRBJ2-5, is DGGITQSPKYLFRKEGQNVTLSCEQNLNHDAMYWYRQDPGQGLRLIYYSQIVNDFQKGDIAEGYSVSREKKESFPLTVTSAQKNPTAFYLCASSRYAGGTQYFGPGTRLLVL.

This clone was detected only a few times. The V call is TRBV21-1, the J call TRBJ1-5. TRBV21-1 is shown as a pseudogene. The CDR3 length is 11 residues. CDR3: CASSGRQPQHF. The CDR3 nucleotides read TGTGCCAGCAGCGGTCGGCAGCCCCAGCATTTT.

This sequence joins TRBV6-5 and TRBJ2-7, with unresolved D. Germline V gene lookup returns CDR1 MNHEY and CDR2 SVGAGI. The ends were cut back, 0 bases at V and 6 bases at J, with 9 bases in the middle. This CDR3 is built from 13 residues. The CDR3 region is CASSYSTRSEQYF. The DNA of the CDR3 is TGTGCCAGCAGTTACTCGACGAGGTCCGAGCAGTACTTC.

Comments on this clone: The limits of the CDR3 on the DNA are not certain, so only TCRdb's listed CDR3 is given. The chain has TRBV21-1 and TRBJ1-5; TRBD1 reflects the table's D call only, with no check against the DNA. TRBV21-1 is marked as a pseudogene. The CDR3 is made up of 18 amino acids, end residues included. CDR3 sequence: CASSKWGQGAPSNQPQHF.

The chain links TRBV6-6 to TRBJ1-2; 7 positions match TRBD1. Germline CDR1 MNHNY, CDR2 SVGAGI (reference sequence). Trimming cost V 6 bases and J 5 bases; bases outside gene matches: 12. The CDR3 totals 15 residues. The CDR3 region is CASSHGITGEYGYTF. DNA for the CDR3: TGTGCCAGCAGCCACGGTATAACAGGGGAGTATGGCTACACCTTC.

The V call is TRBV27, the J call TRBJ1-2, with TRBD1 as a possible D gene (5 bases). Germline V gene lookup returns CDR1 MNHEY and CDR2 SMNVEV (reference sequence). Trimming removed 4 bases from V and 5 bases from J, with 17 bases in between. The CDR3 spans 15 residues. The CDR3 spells CASSSPGQGRYGYTF. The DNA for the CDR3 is TGTGCCAGCAGTTCTCCCGGACAAGGGCGGTATGGCTACACCTTC.

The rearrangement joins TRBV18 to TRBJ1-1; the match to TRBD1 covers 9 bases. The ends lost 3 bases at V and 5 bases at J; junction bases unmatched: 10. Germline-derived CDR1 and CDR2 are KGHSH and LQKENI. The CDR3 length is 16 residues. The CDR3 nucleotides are TGTGCCAGCTCACCGATCAGGACAGGGGCGATGACTGAAGCTTTCTTT. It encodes CASSPIRTGAMTEAFF.

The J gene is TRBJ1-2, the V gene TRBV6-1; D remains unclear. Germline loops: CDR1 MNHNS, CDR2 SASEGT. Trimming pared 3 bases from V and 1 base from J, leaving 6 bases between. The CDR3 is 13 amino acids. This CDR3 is CASSDGDNYGYTF. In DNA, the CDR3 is TGTGCCAGCAGTGACGGGGATAACTATGGCTACACCTTC.

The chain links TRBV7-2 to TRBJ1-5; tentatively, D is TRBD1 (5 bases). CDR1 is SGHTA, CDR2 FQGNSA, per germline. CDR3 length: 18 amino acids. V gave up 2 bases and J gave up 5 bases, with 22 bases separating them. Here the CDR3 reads CASSLTEVLTDFDQPQHF. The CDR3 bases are TGTGCCAGCAGCTTAACCGAAGTGCTGACAGACTTCGATCAGCCCCAGCATTTT.

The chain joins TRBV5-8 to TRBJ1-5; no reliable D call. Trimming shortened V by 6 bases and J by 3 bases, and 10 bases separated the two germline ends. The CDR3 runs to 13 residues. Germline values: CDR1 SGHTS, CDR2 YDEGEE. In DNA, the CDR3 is TGTGCCAGCACAGGAAATACCAATCAGCCCCAGCATTTT. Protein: CASTGNTNQPQHF.

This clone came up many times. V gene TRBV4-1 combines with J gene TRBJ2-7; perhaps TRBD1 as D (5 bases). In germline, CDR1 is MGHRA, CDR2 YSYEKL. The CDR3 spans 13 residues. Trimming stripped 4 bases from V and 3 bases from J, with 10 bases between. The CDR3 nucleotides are TGCGCCAGCAGCCTACAGGACGGCTACGAGCAGTACTTC. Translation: CASSLQDGYEQYF.

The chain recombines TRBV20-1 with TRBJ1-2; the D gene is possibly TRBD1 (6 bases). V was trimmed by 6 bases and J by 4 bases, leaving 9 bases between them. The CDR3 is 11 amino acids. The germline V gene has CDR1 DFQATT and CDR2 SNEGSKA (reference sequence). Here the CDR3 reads CSAQGLYGYTF. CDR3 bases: TGCAGTGCCCAGGGGCTCTATGGCTACACCTTC.

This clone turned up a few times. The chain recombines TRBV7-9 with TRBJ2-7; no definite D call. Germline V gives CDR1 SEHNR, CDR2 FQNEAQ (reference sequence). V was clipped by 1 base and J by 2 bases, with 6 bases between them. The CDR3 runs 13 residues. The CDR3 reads CASSLEAAYEQYF. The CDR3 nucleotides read TGTGCCAGCAGCTTAGAGGCGGCCTACGAGCAGTACTTC.

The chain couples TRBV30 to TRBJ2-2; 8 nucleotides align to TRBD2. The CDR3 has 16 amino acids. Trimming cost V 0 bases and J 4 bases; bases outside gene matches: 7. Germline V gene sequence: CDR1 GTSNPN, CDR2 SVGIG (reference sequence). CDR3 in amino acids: CAWSVKRGGPTGELFF. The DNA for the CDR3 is TGTGCCTGGAGTGTAAAACGGGGGGGCCCCACCGGGGAGCTGTTTTTT.

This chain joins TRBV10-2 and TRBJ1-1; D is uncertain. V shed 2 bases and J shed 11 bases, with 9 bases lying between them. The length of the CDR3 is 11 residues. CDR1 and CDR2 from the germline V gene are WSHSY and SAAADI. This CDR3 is CASSEQRMAFF. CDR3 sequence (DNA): TGCGCCAGCAGTGAGCAGAGGATGGCTTTCTTT.

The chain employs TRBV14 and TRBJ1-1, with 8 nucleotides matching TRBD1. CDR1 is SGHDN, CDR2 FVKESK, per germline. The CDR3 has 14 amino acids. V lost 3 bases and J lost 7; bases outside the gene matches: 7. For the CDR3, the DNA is TGTGCCAGCAGCCAGGGCAGGGGGCCTATTGAAGCTTTCTTT. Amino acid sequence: CASSQGRGPIEAFF.

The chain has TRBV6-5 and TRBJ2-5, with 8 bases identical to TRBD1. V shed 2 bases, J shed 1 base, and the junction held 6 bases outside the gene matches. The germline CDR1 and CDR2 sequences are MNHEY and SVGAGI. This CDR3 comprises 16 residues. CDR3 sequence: CASSYRTGYRQETQYF. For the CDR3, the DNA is TGTGCCAGCAGTTACCGGACAGGGTACCGCCAAGAGACCCAGTACTTC.

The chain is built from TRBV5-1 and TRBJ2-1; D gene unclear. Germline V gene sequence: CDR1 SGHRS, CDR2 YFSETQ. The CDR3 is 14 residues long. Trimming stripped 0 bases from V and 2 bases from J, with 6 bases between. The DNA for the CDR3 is TGCGCCAGCAGCTTGGAAGCACCCTACAATGAGCAGTTCTTC. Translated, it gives CASSLEAPYNEQFF. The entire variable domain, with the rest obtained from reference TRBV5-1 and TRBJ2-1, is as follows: KAGVTQTPRYLIKTRGQQVTLSCSPISGHRSVSWYQQTPGQGLQFLFEYFSETQRNKGNFPGRFSGRQFSNSRSEMNVSTLELGDSALYLCASSLEAPYNEQFFGPGTRLTVL.

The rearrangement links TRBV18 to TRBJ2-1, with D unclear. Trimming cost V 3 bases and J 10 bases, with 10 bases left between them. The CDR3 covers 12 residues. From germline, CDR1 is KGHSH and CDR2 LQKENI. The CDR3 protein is CASSPDSSEQFF. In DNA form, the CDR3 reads TGTGCCAGCTCACCTGACTCAAGCGAGCAGTTCTTC.

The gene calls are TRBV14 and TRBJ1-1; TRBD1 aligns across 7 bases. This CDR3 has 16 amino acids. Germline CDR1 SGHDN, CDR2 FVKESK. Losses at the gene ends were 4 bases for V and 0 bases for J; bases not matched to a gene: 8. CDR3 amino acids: CASSRDFGQVNTEAFF. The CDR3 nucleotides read TGTGCCAGCAGCCGGGACTTCGGACAGGTGAACACTGAAGCTTTCTTT.

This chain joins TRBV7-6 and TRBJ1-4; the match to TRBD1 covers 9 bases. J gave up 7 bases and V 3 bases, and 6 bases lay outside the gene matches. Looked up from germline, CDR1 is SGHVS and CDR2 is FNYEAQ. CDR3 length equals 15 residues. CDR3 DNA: TGTGCCAGCAGCTTTACCGGGACAGGGCCTGAAAAACTGTTTTTT. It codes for CASSFTGTGPEKLFF.

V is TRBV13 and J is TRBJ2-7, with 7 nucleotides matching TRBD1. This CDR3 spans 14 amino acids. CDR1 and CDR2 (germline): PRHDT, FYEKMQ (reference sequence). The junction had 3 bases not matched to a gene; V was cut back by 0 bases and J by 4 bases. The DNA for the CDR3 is TGTGCCAGCAGCTTAGGGACAGGGCGGTACGAGCAGTACTTC. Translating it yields CASSLGTGRYEQYF.

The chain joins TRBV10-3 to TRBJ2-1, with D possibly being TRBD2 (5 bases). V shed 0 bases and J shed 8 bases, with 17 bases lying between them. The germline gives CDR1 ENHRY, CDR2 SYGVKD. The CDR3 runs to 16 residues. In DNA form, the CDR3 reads TGTGCCATCAGTGAGTCGACTCGAGGACTTGATGATGAGCAGTTCTTC. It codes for CAISESTRGLDDEQFF.

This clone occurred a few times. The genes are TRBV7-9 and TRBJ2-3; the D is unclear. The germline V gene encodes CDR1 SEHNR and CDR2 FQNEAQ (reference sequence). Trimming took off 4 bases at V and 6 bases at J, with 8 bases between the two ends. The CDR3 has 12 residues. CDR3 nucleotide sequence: TGTGCCAGCAGCTCCCTCAGTGATACGCAGTATTTT. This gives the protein CASSSLSDTQYF.

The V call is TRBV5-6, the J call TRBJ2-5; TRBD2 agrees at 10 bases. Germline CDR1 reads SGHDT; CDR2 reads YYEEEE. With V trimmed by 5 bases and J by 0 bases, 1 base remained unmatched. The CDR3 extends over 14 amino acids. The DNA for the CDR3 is TGTGCCAGCAGGACTAGCGGGCACCAAGAGACCCAGTACTTC. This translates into CASRTSGHQETQYF.

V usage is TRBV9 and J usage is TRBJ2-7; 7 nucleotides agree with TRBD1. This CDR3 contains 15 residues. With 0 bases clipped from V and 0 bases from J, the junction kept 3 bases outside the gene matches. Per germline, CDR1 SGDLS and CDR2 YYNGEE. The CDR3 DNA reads TGTGCCAGCAGCGTAGCTGGACAGGACTCCTACGAGCAGTACTTC. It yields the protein CASSVAGQDSYEQYF. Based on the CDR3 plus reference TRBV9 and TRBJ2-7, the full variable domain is DSGVTQTPKHLITATGQRVTLRCSPRSGDLSVYWYQQSLDQGLQFLIQYYNGEERAKGNILERFSAQQFPDLHSELNLSSLELGDSALYFCASSVAGQDSYEQYFGPGTRLTVT.

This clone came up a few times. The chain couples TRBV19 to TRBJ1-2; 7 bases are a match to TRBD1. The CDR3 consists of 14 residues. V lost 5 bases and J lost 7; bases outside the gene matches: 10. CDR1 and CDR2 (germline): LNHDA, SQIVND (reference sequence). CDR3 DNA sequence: TGTGCCAGTAGTCCTGACAGGGCTTTTGGTGGCTACACCTTC. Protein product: CASSPDRAFGGYTF.

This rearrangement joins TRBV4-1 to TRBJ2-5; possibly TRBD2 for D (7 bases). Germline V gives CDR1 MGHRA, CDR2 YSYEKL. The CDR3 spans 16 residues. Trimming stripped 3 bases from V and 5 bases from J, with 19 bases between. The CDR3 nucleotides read TGCGCCAGCAGCCACCAAACGCCAGGGGAGGGGGAGACCCAGTACTTC. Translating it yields CASSHQTPGEGETQYF.

CDR3 coding DNA: TGCGCCAGCGAGGGCGGGAGGAACGGTCAGCCCCAGCATTTT. Translating it yields CASEGGRNGQPQHF. V usage is TRBV10-1 and J usage is TRBJ1-5; D is unclear. Per the germline V gene, CDR1 is WNHNN and CDR2 is SYGVQD (reference sequence). V lost 8 bases, J lost 6 bases, and 17 bases lay in between. The CDR3 is 14 residues long.